The 21 T cell receptor beta chains listed next were all sequenced from one sample in a study of PD-L1 blockade in urothelial cancer. Here immunoSEQ multiplex PCR was the method, and the copy in TCRdb shows in-frame clones only, minus some. Of 35,000 to 45,000 clones listed, 84% are singletons. Noted time point: peripheral blood 6 weeks after treatment start. The sequencing here drew on PBMCs, taken around atezolizumab (anti-PD-L1) treatment. The receptor set was obtained from a man aged 40-49 years with urothelial cancer.

V gene TRBV10-3 combines with J gene TRBJ2-7; 8 bases agree with TRBD1. V trimming: 4 bases; J trimming: 6 bases; junction bases outside the gene matches: 5. Germline loops: CDR1 ENHRY, CDR2 SYGVKD. CDR3 length: 13 residues. In nucleotides, the CDR3 is TGTGCCATCAGTGGACAGGGGATTGGCGAGCAGTACTTC. As protein: CAISGQGIGEQYF.

The chain couples TRBV9 to TRBJ2-1; maybe TRBD2 (6 bases). Germline V CDR1 and CDR2: SGDLS, YYNGEE. Trimming pared 2 bases from V and 3 bases from J, leaving 15 bases between. This CDR3 has 16 amino acids. This CDR3 is CASSVRGSGFYNEQFF. Here the CDR3 DNA reads TGTGCCAGCAGCGTCCGGGGTAGCGGCTTCTACAATGAGCAGTTCTTC.

This clone was counted once. V usage is TRBV28 and J usage is TRBJ2-1; D unclear. V was clipped by 2 bases and J by 0 bases, with 5 bases between them. The CDR3 loop spans 14 amino acids. Looked up from germline, CDR1 is MDHEN and CDR2 is SYDVKM. The CDR3 DNA reads TGTGCCAGCAGTTTAACGAGCTCCTACAATGAGCAGTTCTTC. It is translated as CASSLTSSYNEQFF. The complete variable domain, with remaining parts taken from reference TRBV28 and TRBJ2-1, reads DVKVTQSSRYLVKRTGEKVFLECVQDMDHENMFWYRQDPGLGLRLIYFSYDVKMKEKGDIPEGYSVSREKKERFSLILESASTNQTSMYLCASSLTSSYNEQFFGPGTRLTVL.

Points on this clone: Other nucleotide sequences in the sample specify the same CDR3. The chain combines TRBV7-2 with TRBJ2-5; 8 bases match TRBD2. Germline trimming cut 5 bases from V and 1 base from J; bases unmatched to any gene: 6. This CDR3 has 15 amino acids. Germline CDR1 reads SGHTA; CDR2 reads FQGNSA. CDR3 nucleotides: TGTGCCAGCAGCCAACGACGGGAGGGCCAAGAGACCCAGTACTTC. Its protein product is CASSQRREGQETQYF.

This clone occurred a few times. The V and J genes are TRBV6-4 and TRBJ1-2; D might be TRBD1 (5 bases). CDR3 size: 11 residues. The germline gives CDR1 MRHNA, CDR2 SNTAGT. V gave up 6 bases and J gave up 6 bases, with 8 bases separating them. The CDR3 is CASRGLDGYTF. The CDR3 coding sequence is TGTGCCAGCAGGGGGCTGGATGGCTACACCTTC.

The genes are TRBV5-4 and TRBJ1-1, with unresolved D. CDR1 SGHNT and CDR2 YYREEE come from the germline V gene (reference sequence). The CDR3 length is 15 residues. V was clipped by 0 bases and J by 1 base, with 10 bases between them. The DNA of the CDR3 is TGTGCCAGCAGCTTGGAGGGAGGGCGGAACACTGAAGCTTTCTTT. Protein sequence: CASSLEGGRNTEAFF.

DNA for the CDR3: TGTGCCAGCAGCTTAGGTGCACAGGGGGTGCGGGAAAAACTGTTTTTT. This codes for CASSLGAQGVREKLFF. The chain carries TRBV7-3 and TRBJ1-4, with 8 bases matching TRBD1. The germline V gene encodes CDR1 SGHTA and CDR2 FQGTGA. The trim removed 2 bases at V and 8 bases at J, leaving 10 bases unmatched. This CDR3 comprises 16 residues.

This clone was counted between two and nine times. The junction departs from the called germline gene at one end, perhaps through a read error. The gene calls are TRBV5-6 and TRBJ1-2; tentatively, D is TRBD1 (6 bases). This CDR3 has 12 residues. Germline V lookup: CDR1 SGHDT, CDR2 YYEEEE. CDR3 amino acids: CASTLDSYGYTF. The CDR3 DNA follows: TGTGCCAGCACCTTGGACAGCTATGGCTACACCTTC.

In DNA, the CDR3 is TGCAGCGGACATAGCGGAGGGACGGGGGGGGAGACCCAGTACTTC. Protein: CSGHSGGTGGETQYF. This chain links TRBV29-1 with TRBJ2-5; 8 nucleotides match TRBD2. The CDR3 contains 15 residues. Looked up from germline, CDR1 is SQVTM and CDR2 is ANQGSEA. Trimming removed 7 bases from V and 5 bases from J; junction bases left unmatched: 15.

This clone was seen once. V gene TRBV4-2 combines with J gene TRBJ1-2; 11 positions match TRBD1. Germline CDR1 LGHNA, CDR2 YNFKEQ. After removal of 1 base from V and 8 bases from J, the junction contained 3 bases not matched to a gene. The CDR3 totals 14 residues. For the CDR3, the DNA is TGTGCCAGCAGCCAAGGGGGACAGGGGGAAGGCTACACCTTC. Its translation is CASSQGGQGEGYTF.

The V gene is TRBV4-2, the J gene TRBJ1-2; maybe TRBD1 (6 bases). The germline CDR1 and CDR2 sequences are LGHNA and YNFKEQ. CDR3 size: 17 residues. V was pared by 0 bases and J by 1 base, with 15 bases between. The CDR3 sequence is CASSQDLQQGLNYGYTF. The CDR3 bases are TGTGCCAGCAGCCAAGATCTGCAACAGGGCCTTAACTATGGCTACACCTTC.

This clone came up a few times. This rearrangement joins TRBV4-2 to TRBJ2-3, with 7 bases lining up with TRBD2. The CDR3 spans 16 residues. V shed 0 bases and J 1 base; nucleotides not matched to a gene: 4. Germline values: CDR1 LGHNA, CDR2 YNFKEQ. CDR3 loop: CASSQDVTSGTDTQYF. CDR3 DNA sequence: TGTGCCAGCAGCCAAGATGTTACTAGCGGCACAGATACGCAGTATTTT.

The chain links TRBV6-1 to TRBJ1-2; 7 bases are shared with TRBD1. The V gene end was trimmed by 8 bases and the J gene end by 4 bases; junction bases not matched to a gene: 4. This CDR3 is built from 12 residues. The germline V gene has CDR1 MNHNS and CDR2 SASEGT. The CDR3 DNA reads as TGTGCCAGCTGGGACAGTCTCTATGGCTACACCTTC. Translated: CASWDSLYGYTF.

This clone was observed once. This chain uses TRBV30 with TRBJ2-3; 11 bases agree with TRBD2. This CDR3 is 18 amino acids long. Per the germline V gene, CDR1 is GTSNPN and CDR2 is SVGIG (reference sequence). Trimming at V came to 6 bases and at J to 6 bases, leaving 20 bases not matched to a gene. The CDR3 nucleotides are TGTGCCTGTTCTCAGGGGGGTCCTAGCGGGAGGCCCTTGGATACGCAGTATTTT. This encodes CACSQGGPSGRPLDTQYF.

The chain couples TRBV4-3 to TRBJ2-7, with a weak D call TRBD2 (5 bases). The CDR3 is 16 amino acids. The V and J ends lost 0 bases and 3 bases respectively, with 15 bases between them. Germline CDR1 reads LGHNA; CDR2 reads YSLEER. The CDR3: CASSQDPGLPNYEQYF. CDR3 sequence (DNA): TGCGCCAGCAGCCAAGATCCCGGACTCCCCAACTACGAGCAGTACTTC.

The chain is built from TRBV5-4 and TRBJ1-5; the D is unclear. CDR3 length: 13 amino acids. Per the germline V gene, CDR1 is SGHNT and CDR2 is YYREEE (reference sequence). V lost 4 bases and J lost 0, with 5 bases in between. The CDR3 spells CASSEGSNQPQHF. CDR3 nucleotides: TGTGCCAGCAGCGAGGGTAGCAATCAGCCCCAGCATTTT.

The chain combines TRBV28 with TRBJ1-2; 8 nucleotides agree with TRBD1. J gave up 5 bases and V 6 bases, and 5 bases lay outside the gene matches. Per germline, CDR1 MDHEN and CDR2 SYDVKM. The CDR3 is 13 residues long. The CDR3 here is CASSRDRRYGYTF. The CDR3 coding sequence is TGTGCCAGCAGCCGGGACAGGCGTTATGGCTACACCTTC.

A few counts support this clone. The genes are TRBV5-6 and TRBJ1-1; a possible D gene is TRBD1 (5 bases). Germline V gene lookup returns CDR1 SGHDT and CDR2 YYEEEE. V dropped 2 bases and J dropped 0 bases, with 14 bases sitting between them. This CDR3 has 16 residues. CDR3 amino acids: CASSLVAGVMNTEAFF. The CDR3 DNA is TGTGCCAGCAGCTTAGTTGCGGGGGTCATGAACACTGAAGCTTTCTTT.

The chain is built from TRBV5-1 and TRBJ1-2; D remains unclear. The CDR3 loop spans 12 amino acids. The germline gives CDR1 SGHRS, CDR2 YFSETQ. The germline V and J ends were trimmed by 1 base and 4 bases, with 5 bases remaining between them. CDR3 protein: CASSLNSYGYTF. In DNA, the CDR3 is TGCGCCAGCAGCTTGAACTCCTATGGCTACACCTTC.

The chain uses TRBV9 and TRBJ2-5; 7 bases are shared with TRBD1. CDR3 length equals 16 residues. CDR1 is SGDLS, CDR2 YYNGEE, per germline. V was clipped by 3 bases and J by 2 bases; unmatched bases: 10. The CDR3 is CASSAEGARGQETQYF. The CDR3 DNA is TGTGCCAGCAGCGCCGAGGGGGCGAGAGGTCAAGAGACCCAGTACTTC.

The chain links TRBV19 to TRBJ1-2, with a weak D call TRBD1 (5 bases). The V gene's germline CDR1 is LNHDA and CDR2 SQIVND (reference sequence). Trimming pared 5 bases from V and 4 bases from J, leaving 11 bases between. The CDR3 has 13 amino acids. CDR3 sequence (DNA): TGTGCCAGTAGTCCCGGCAGGGCCTATGGCTACACCTTC. Its translation is CASSPGRAYGYTF.